The next 3 T cell receptor beta chains were all read from a single sample in a study of blood T cell repertoires in COVID-19. Generated by immunoSEQ multiplex PCR, the TCRdb table keeps only in-frame clones and is missing some. Of about 400,000 clones listed, approximately 87% are singletons. The sequencing sample was made of PBMCs or T cells enriched from blood (not recorded which). The origin of the receptors is a woman between 50 and 59 years old who had recovered from COVID-19.

This chain connects TRBV28 to TRBJ1-5; D uncertain. Germline CDR1 reads MDHEN; CDR2 reads SYDVKM. This CDR3 spans 17 amino acids. Deletions cut 6 bases from V and 0 bases from J, with 18 bases between. Here the CDR3 reads CASSSSLASYSNQPQHF. CDR3 sequence (DNA): TGTGCCAGCAGCTCTAGCCTTGCGTCATATAGCAATCAGCCCCAGCATTTT.

This rearrangement joins TRBV4-3 to TRBJ1-1; possibly TRBD1 for D (5 bases). CDR1 LGHNA and CDR2 YSLEER come from the germline V gene. This CDR3 contains 15 residues. Trimming left V 0 bases short and J 6 bases short, with 14 bases between. The CDR3 here is CASSQDLRGRAEAFF. CDR3 DNA sequence: TGCGCCAGCAGCCAAGATTTAAGGGGCAGGGCTGAAGCTTTCTTT.

The chain is built from TRBV19 and TRBJ1-5; perhaps TRBD1 as D (6 bases). V was trimmed by 10 bases and J by 2 bases, leaving 12 bases between them. This CDR3 comprises 13 residues. Germline V gene sequence: CDR1 LNHDA, CDR2 SQIVND (reference sequence). CDR3 in DNA: TGTGCCACCCAGGACAGCCGCAATCAGCCCCAGCATTTT. It is translated as CATQDSRNQPQHF. Filled out from reference TRBV19 and TRBJ1-5, the complete variable domain reads DGGITQSPKYLFRKEGQNVTLSCEQNLNHDAMYWYRQDPGQGLRLIYYSQIVNDFQKGDIAEGYSVSREKKESFPLTVTSAQKNPTAFYLCATQDSRNQPQHFGDGTRLSIL.